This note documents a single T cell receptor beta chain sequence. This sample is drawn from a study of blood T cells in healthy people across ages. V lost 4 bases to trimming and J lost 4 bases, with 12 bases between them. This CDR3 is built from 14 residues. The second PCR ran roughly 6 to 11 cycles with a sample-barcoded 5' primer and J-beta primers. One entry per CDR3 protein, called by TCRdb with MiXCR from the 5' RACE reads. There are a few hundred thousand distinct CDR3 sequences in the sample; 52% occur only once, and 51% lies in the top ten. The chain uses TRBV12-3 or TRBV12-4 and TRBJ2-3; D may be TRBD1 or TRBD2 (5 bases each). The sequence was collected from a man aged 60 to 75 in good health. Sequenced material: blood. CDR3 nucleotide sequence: TGTGCCAGCAGTTCGAGGGGTCGAGCAGATACGCAGTATTTT. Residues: CASSSRGRADTQYF.